The T cell receptor beta chain under discussion was sequenced for a study of identifying expanded T cells in peripheral blood. Findings and limits, study-wide: Over approximately two and four weeks, about 15 and 19 clones changed, versus approximately 1.2 between replicates.

The V gene end was trimmed by 3 bases and the J gene end by 0 bases; junction bases not matched to a gene: 1. Germline values: CDR1 MNHEY, CDR2 SMNVEV (reference sequence). The CDR3 sequence is 15 residues long. Regarding this clone: The antigen remains unidentified.

Data came from immunoSEQ multiplex PCR; TCRdb stores just in-frame clones and leaves some out. The sample consists of tens of thousands of clones, 88% of them appearing once. The source material was blood. This sequence was found in a person aged 18-70 years in good health. V and J are TRBV27 and TRBJ2-2; 7 positions agree with TRBD1. This CDR3 is CASSFGTANTGELFF. CDR3 bases: TGTGCCAGCAGTTTTGGGACAGCGAACACCGGGGAGCTGTTTTTT.